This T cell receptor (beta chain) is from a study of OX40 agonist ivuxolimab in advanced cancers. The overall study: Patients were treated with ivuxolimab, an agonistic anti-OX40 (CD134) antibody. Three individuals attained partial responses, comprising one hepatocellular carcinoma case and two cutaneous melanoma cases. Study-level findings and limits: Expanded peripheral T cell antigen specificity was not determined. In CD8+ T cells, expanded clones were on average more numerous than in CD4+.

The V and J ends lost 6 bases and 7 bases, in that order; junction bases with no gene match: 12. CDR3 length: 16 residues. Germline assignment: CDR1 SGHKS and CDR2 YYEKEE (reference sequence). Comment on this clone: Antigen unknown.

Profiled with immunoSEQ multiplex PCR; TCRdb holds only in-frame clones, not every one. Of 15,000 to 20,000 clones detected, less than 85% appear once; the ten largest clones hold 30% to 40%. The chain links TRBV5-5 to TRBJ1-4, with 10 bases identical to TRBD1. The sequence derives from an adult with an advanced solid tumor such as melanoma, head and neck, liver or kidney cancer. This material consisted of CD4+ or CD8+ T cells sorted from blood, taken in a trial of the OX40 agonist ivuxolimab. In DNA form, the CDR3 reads TGTGCCAGCAACCCCGCCGGGACAGGGGTGGGTGAAAAACTGTTTTTT. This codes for CASNPAGTGVGEKLFF. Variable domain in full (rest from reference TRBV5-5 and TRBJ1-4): DAGVTQSPTHLIKTRGQQVTLRCSPISGHKSVSWYQQVLGQGPQFIFQYYEKEERGRGNFPDRFSARQFPNYSSELNVNALLLGDSALYLCASNPAGTGVGEKLFFGSGTQLSVL.